This passage covers 20 T cell receptor beta chains from one sample sequenced in a study of T-cell memory formation after mild COVID-19. TCRdb redid the calling of the 5' RACE reads with MiXCR, one entry per CDR3 protein. This sample has 550,000 to 700,000 distinct CDR3 sequences; over 15% occur once, and the top ten carry around 12%. Sequencing was done on a sample of PBMCs or a T cell subset sorted from them (not recorded which). The origin of the receptors is an adult woman who had mild COVID-19 (a few samples of this study predate the infection). Cell type and time point are not known.

Only a few counts were recorded for this clonotype. The CDR3 here is CATSGSTGTNEKLFF. In nucleotides, the CDR3 is TGTGCCACCAGTGGCTCGACAGGGACTAATGAAAAACTGTTTTTT. The V call is TRBV24-1, the J call TRBJ1-4; 7 bases align to TRBD1. Germline V lookup: CDR1 KGHDR, CDR2 SFDVKD. There are 15 residues in the CDR3. J gave up 2 bases and V 5 bases, and 4 bases lay outside the gene matches.

The sample holds a few counts of this clonotype. The J gene is TRBJ1-1, the V gene TRBV10-3; D uncertain. The V end was cut by 0 bases, the J end by 1 base, with 3 bases between. Per germline, CDR1 ENHRY and CDR2 SYGVKD. The CDR3 spans 13 residues. The CDR3 nucleotides are TGTGCCATCAGTGAGTCGTCGAACACTGAAGCTTTCTTT. Residues: CAISESSNTEAFF.

The CDR3 spells CASSPSGRVSYEQYF. CDR3 sequence (DNA): TGTGCCAGCAGTCCCTCGGGCAGGGTATCCTACGAGCAGTACTTC. The J gene is TRBJ2-7, the V gene TRBV12-3 or TRBV12-4; perhaps TRBD1 as D (5 bases). Trimming took off 5 bases at V and 1 base at J, with 15 bases between the two ends. The CDR3 is 15 residues long.

This clonotype was detected ten times or more. The rearrangement links TRBV7-9 to TRBJ2-1, with TRBD2 matching 11 bases. The CDR3 extends over 15 amino acids. With V trimmed by 4 bases and J by 5 bases, 4 bases remained unmatched. Germline loops: CDR1 SEHNR, CDR2 FQNEAQ (reference sequence). The CDR3 coding sequence is TGTGCCAGCAGCTCAATGACTAGCGGGAACAATGAGCAGTTCTTC. As protein: CASSSMTSGNNEQFF.

The chain combines TRBV6-6 with TRBJ2-1, with D possibly being TRBD1 (6 bases). The V and J ends lost 4 bases and 7 bases respectively, with 23 bases between them. Germline values: CDR1 MNHNY, CDR2 SVGAGI (reference sequence). The CDR3 consists of 17 residues. The CDR3 loop is CASSSQSGASPGNEQFF. CDR3 sequence (DNA): TGTGCCAGCAGTTCCCAGTCAGGGGCTAGCCCTGGGAATGAGCAGTTCTTC.

The rearrangement joins TRBV9 to TRBJ1-2; D may be TRBD1 (5 bases). The V gene lost 8 bases and the J gene lost 4 bases, with 6 bases spanning the gap. Germline lookup yields CDR1 SGDLS and CDR2 YYNGEE. The CDR3 loop spans 10 amino acids. The CDR3 sequence is CASTGYGYTF. CDR3 in DNA: TGTGCCAGTACAGGCTATGGCTACACCTTC.

The chain has TRBV7-8 and TRBJ2-7; either TRBD1 or TRBD2 may supply D (5 bases each). CDR3 length equals 17 residues. Per germline, CDR1 SGHVS and CDR2 FQNEAQ. V shed 3 bases and J shed 1 base, with 19 bases lying between them. CDR3 nucleotides: TGTGCCAGCAGCTTCTATAACCGTCCGGGACCGTCCTACGAGCAGTACTTC. Its protein is CASSFYNRPGPSYEQYF.

The chain combines TRBV5-4 with TRBJ1-1; 7 nucleotides line up with TRBD1. V shed 4 bases, J shed 7 bases, and the junction held 13 bases outside the gene matches. This CDR3 is built from 15 residues. The V gene's germline CDR1 is SGHNT and CDR2 YYREEE (reference sequence). CDR3 nucleotides: TGTGCCAGCAGCGGAGGGACAGCCCTTTGGGGTGAAGCTTTCTTT. Translation gives CASSGGTALWGEAFF.

This clonotype was seen a handful of times. The chain joins TRBV14 to TRBJ2-7, with D possibly being TRBD1 (6 bases). This CDR3 region has 16 residues. V dropped 2 bases and J dropped 3 bases, with 17 bases sitting between them. Germline values: CDR1 SGHDN, CDR2 FVKESK. DNA of the CDR3: TGTGCCAGCAGCCAACTCCAGGGGATGTTGCACTACGAGCAGTACTTC. This gives the protein CASSQLQGMLHYEQYF.

This clonotype was seen only a few times. J is TRBJ2-2 and V is TRBV6-4; D call uncertain. V was shortened by 3 bases and J by 1 base, with 9 bases between the two germline ends. Germline CDR1 MRHNA, CDR2 SNTAGT. The CDR3 has 15 residues. CDR3 region: CASSETERNTGELFF. In DNA form, the CDR3 reads TGTGCCAGCAGTGAGACGGAAAGGAACACCGGGGAGCTGTTTTTT.

The chain carries TRBV24-1 and TRBJ2-3; TRBD1 or TRBD2 may be the D gene (6 bases each). This CDR3 contains 15 residues. The germline V gene encodes CDR1 KGHDR and CDR2 SFDVKD. V shed 5 bases and J shed 1 base, with 12 bases lying between them. For the CDR3, the DNA is TGTGCCACCAGTGTCTCAGGGGAGGGCACAGATACGCAGTATTTT. Amino acid sequence: CATSVSGEGTDTQYF.

The chain joins TRBV27 to TRBJ2-5; D is uncertain. This CDR3 is built from 15 residues. Germline lookup yields CDR1 MNHEY and CDR2 SMNVEV (reference sequence). The V end lost 3 bases, the J end lost 2 bases, and 13 bases lay between the germline ends. CDR3 loop: CASSFVGGRQETQYF. CDR3 in DNA: TGTGCCAGCAGTTTTGTAGGTGGCCGACAAGAGACCCAGTACTTC.

The chain is built from TRBV24-1 and TRBJ1-4; D is possibly TRBD1 (5 bases). Trimming removed 3 bases at V and 5 bases at J, with 12 bases between. This CDR3 spans 15 amino acids. Germline V CDR1 and CDR2: KGHDR, SFDVKD. The CDR3 region is CATSDPGRGNEKLFF. CDR3 coding DNA: TGTGCCACCAGTGATCCTGGCCGGGGGAATGAAAAACTGTTTTTT.

The rearrangement joins TRBV5-1 to TRBJ1-2; D is ambiguous. V was shortened by 1 base and J by 1 base, with 8 bases between the two germline ends. The germline V gene encodes CDR1 SGHRS and CDR2 YFSETQ. The CDR3 is 14 amino acids. As DNA, the CDR3 is TGCGCCAGCAGCTTGAGCGGATTTAACTATGGCTACACCTTC. Protein: CASSLSGFNYGYTF.

The chain is built from TRBV4-1 and TRBJ2-7, with D tentatively TRBD1 or TRBD2 (6 bases each). Deletions cut 1 base from V and 6 bases from J, with 13 bases between. CDR1 is MGHRA, CDR2 YSYEKL, per germline. The CDR3 sequence is 14 residues long. The CDR3 DNA follows: TGCGCCAGCAGCCAAGGAGGGGGGTGGCCCGAGCAGTACTTC. Encoded protein: CASSQGGGWPEQYF.

This clonotype was counted a few times. The J gene is TRBJ1-5, the V gene TRBV7-9; D call uncertain. The CDR3 totals 16 residues. Trimming took off 0 bases at V and 1 base at J, with 10 bases between the two ends. CDR1 SEHNR and CDR2 FQNEAQ come from the germline V gene (reference sequence). The CDR3 coding sequence is TGTGCCAGCAGCTTAGCTCGAGTCGGGAGCAATCAGCCCCAGCATTTT. It codes for CASSLARVGSNQPQHF. The variable domain in full, completed from reference TRBV7-9 and TRBJ1-5, reads DTGVSQNPRHKITKRGQNVTFRCDPISEHNRLYWYRQTLGQGPEFLTYFQNEAQLEKSRLLSDRFSAERPKGSFSTLEIQRTEQGDSAMYLCASSLARVGSNQPQHFGDGTRLSIL.

This clonotype was counted a few times. The chain uses TRBV24-1 and TRBJ2-5, with D perhaps matching TRBD2 (6 bases). V was pared by 6 bases and J by 5 bases, with 12 bases between. CDR1 and CDR2 from the germline V gene are KGHDR and SFDVKD. This CDR3 comprises 13 residues. The CDR3 region has the DNA TGTGCCACCAGTCGGAGGGACGTGGAGACCCAGTACTTC. As protein: CATSRRDVETQYF.

This clonotype was seen more than once but under ten times. V gene TRBV5-5 combines with J gene TRBJ2-7, with TRBD2 matching 12 bases. Germline loops: CDR1 SGHKS, CDR2 YYEKEE (reference sequence). The V and J ends lost 3 bases and 6 bases, in that order; junction bases with no gene match: 19. The CDR3 length is 19 residues. The CDR3 region is CASSSGGNRLAGVMGEQYF. The CDR3 DNA follows: TGTGCCAGCAGCTCTGGAGGGAACCGACTAGCGGGAGTGATGGGCGAGCAGTACTTC.

This clonotype was seen a handful of times. The genes are TRBV6-6 and TRBJ2-7; TRBD1 matches at 7 bases. This CDR3 contains 14 residues. V lost 8 bases and J lost 6; bases outside the gene matches: 13. The germline V gene encodes CDR1 MNHNY and CDR2 SVGAGI (reference sequence). DNA of the CDR3: TGTGCCAGCTGGGGACAGACCGCTGTTGGCGAGCAGTACTTC. The encoded protein is CASWGQTAVGEQYF.

The rearrangement uses TRBV24-1 and TRBJ2-1, with 14 nucleotides matching TRBD2. Germline V gives CDR1 KGHDR, CDR2 SFDVKD. J was trimmed by 4 bases and V by 4 bases; bases with no gene match: 5. The CDR3 consists of 17 residues. CDR3 protein: CATSDSGTSGGYNEQFF. CDR3 coding DNA: TGTGCCACCAGTGACTCCGGGACTAGCGGGGGATACAATGAGCAGTTCTTC.